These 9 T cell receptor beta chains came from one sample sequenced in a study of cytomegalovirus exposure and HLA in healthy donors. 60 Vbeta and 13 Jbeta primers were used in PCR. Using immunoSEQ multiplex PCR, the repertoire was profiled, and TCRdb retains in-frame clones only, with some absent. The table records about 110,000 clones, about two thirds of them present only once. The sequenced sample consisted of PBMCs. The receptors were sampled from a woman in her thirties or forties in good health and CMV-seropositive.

The CDR3, as DNA: TGTGCCAGCAGCACCCACAGAGGGTCAGGCTACACCTTC. It is translated as CASSTHRGSGYTF. V gene TRBV7-8 combines with J gene TRBJ1-2; D call uncertain. The CDR3 is 13 residues long. Germline V gene data show CDR1 as SGHVS and CDR2 as FQNEAQ. V shed 5 bases and J shed 8 bases, with 15 bases lying between them.

The DNA of the CDR3 is TGTGCCAGCAGTAGCCTAGCGGGGGGGCAGTTCTTC. This translates into CASSSLAGGQFF. V gene TRBV6-5 combines with J gene TRBJ2-1, with 11 bases matching TRBD2. Germline assignment: CDR1 MNHEY and CDR2 SVGAGI. This CDR3 comprises 12 residues. The V segment lost 5 bases and the J segment 12 bases; nucleotides outside the gene matches: 3.

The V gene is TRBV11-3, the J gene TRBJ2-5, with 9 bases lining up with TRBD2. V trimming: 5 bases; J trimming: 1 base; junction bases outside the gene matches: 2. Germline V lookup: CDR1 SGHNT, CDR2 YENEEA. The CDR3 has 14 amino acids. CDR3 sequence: CASSRSGGQETQYF. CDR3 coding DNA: TGTGCCAGCAGCCGTAGCGGGGGCCAAGAGACCCAGTACTTC.

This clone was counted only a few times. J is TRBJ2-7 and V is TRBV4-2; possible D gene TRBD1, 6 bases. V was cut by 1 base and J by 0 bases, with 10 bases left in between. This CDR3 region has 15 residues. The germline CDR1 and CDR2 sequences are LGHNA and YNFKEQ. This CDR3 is CASSQALDSSYEQYF. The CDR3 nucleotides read TGTGCCAGCAGCCAAGCTCTGGACAGCTCCTACGAGCAGTACTTC.

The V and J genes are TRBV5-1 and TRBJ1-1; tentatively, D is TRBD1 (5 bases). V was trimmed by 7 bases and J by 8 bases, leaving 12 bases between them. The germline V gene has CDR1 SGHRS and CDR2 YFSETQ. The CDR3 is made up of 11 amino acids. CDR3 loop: CASATGGEAFF. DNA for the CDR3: TGCGCCAGCGCGACCGGGGGGGAAGCTTTCTTT.

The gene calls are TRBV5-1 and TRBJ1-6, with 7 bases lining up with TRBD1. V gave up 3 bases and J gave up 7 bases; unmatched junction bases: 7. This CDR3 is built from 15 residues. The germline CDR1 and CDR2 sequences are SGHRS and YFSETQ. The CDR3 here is CASSWGPGQNSPLHF. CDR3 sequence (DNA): TGCGCCAGCAGCTGGGGGCCGGGACAGAATTCACCCCTCCACTTT.

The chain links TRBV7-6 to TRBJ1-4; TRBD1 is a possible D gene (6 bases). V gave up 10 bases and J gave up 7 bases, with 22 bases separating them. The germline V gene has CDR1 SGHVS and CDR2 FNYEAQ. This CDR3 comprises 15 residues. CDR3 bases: TGTGCCACCAGAAAGGAGAGGACAGCAGGTGAAAAACTGTTTTTT. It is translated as CATRKERTAGEKLFF. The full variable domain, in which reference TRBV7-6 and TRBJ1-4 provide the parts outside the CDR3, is GAGVSQSPRYKVTKRGQDVALRCDPISGHVSLYWYRQALGQGPEFLTYFNYEAQQDKSGLPNDRFSAERPEGSISTLTIQRTEQRDSAMYRCATRKERTAGEKLFFGSGTQLSVL.

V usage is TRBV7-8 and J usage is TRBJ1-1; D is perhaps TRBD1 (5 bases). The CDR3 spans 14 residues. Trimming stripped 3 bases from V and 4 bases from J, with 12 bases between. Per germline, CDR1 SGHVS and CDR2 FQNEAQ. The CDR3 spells CASSLGGEGTEAFF. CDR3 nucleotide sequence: TGTGCCAGCAGCTTGGGGGGGGAAGGCACTGAAGCTTTCTTT.

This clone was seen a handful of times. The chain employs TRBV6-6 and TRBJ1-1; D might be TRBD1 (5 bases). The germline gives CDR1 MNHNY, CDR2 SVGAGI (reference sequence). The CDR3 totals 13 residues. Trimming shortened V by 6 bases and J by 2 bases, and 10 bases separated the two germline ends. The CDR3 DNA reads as TGTGCCAGCAGCCCAGGGTACAACACTGAAGCTTTCTTT. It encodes CASSPGYNTEAFF.